This is a list of T cell receptor beta chains from one sample in a study of T cell responses to AZD1222 COVID-19 vaccine. Using immunoSEQ multiplex PCR, the repertoire was profiled, and TCRdb retains in-frame clones only, with some absent. The sample consists of over 150,000 clones, less than 95% of them appearing once. The input for sequencing was peripheral blood, taken on day 0 of AZD1222 vaccination. The source is an adult in good health. CDR3s include the opening cysteine and the closing phenylalanine or tryptophan. Fields, in order: V gene, D gene, J gene, clone size, CDR3 DNA, CDR3 protein. The D gene is left open where the match is weak. Some rows have no size entry. The others give once, few or many, or a class for an expanded clone.

>TRBV7-7|TRBD1|TRBJ2-2|-
TGTGCTAGCAGCTTAGCTCTGGCAGGGGGCACCGGGGAGCTGTTTTTT
CASSLALAGGTGELFF
>TRBV5-8|-|TRBJ1-1|-
TGTGCCAGCAGCCCTCAGGGTCTCGGGACGTCCACTGAAGCTTTCTTT
CASSPQGLGTSTEAFF
>TRBV4-1|TRBD1|TRBJ1-4|-
TGCGCCAGCAGCCCGGGGACAGTCGATAATGAAAAACTGTTTTTT
CASSPGTVDNEKLFF
>TRBV28|TRBD2|TRBJ2-3|-
TGTGCCAGCAGTTTATCGCCGGGAGGAAGAATTAGCACAGATACGCAGTATTTT
CASSLSPGGRISTDTQYF
>TRBV24-1|TRBD1|TRBJ2-1|few
TGTGCCACTCAGGTGGGACAGGGGGCTGGTGAGCAGTTCTTC
CATQVGQGAGEQFF
>TRBV28|-|TRBJ2-7|-
TGTGCCAGCAGTTCCCTCCACGAGCAGTACTTC
CASSSLHEQYF
>TRBV7-9|-|TRBJ1-1|-
TGTGCCAGCAGCCTCCCTGGGGGGATAAACACTGAAGCTTTCTTT
CASSLPGGINTEAFF
>TRBV12-3/TRBV12-4|-|TRBJ2-6|-
TGTGCCAGCACTGAATCTGGGGCCAACGTCCTGACTTTC
CASTESGANVLTF
>TRBV28|-|TRBJ1-6|-
TGTGCCAGCAGGGGTAGTAGGAGTTCACCCCTCCACTTT
CASRGSRSSPLHF
>TRBV7-2|TRBD1|TRBJ1-6|-
TGTGCCAGCAGCTTAGGACAGGGCCGGTCACCCCTCCACTTT
CASSLGQGRSPLHF
>TRBV5-1|TRBD1|TRBJ1-6|-
TGCGCCAGCAGCGTAAGACAGGGCGTTGGGTCACCCCTCCACTTT
CASSVRQGVGSPLHF
>TRBV20-1|-|TRBJ1-3|-
TGCAGTGCTAGTCTAAGGAGAGGAGGACTGGCCTCTGGAAACACCATATATTTT
CSASLRRGGLASGNTIYF
>TRBV6-5|-|TRBJ1-6|few
TGTGCCAGCAGCCGGGGAAGGACTTCACCCCTCCACTTT
CASSRGRTSPLHF
>TRBV9|-|TRBJ1-2|-
TGTGCCAGCAGCGTTGCCTGGGGTTATAGAGATGGCTACACCTTC
CASSVAWGYRDGYTF
>TRBV3-1/TRBV3-2|TRBD2|TRBJ2-3|-
TGTGCCAGCAGCCAAGACCCTGGGAGGGGTACGCAGTATTTT
CASSQDPGRGTQYF
>TRBV5-1|-|TRBJ1-1|-
TGCGCCAGCTATATTACGGCAGGAACTGAAGCTTTCTTT
CASYITAGTEAFF
>TRBV21-1|-|TRBJ1-6|-
TGTGCCAGGGAGGGGAGTGGAGGTTCACCCCTCCACTTT
CAREGSGGSPLHF
>TRBV6-5|-|TRBJ2-3|few
TGTGCCAGCAGTTACTCGATCAGGAGCACAGATACGCAGTATTTT
CASSYSIRSTDTQYF
>TRBV5-1|TRBD1|TRBJ2-5|-
TGCGCCAGCAGCTTGAGATCCAGGGGGCTCCAAGAGACCCAGTACTTC
CASSLRSRGLQETQYF
>TRBV28|-|TRBJ1-1|-
TGTGCCGGGGTGGGGCCGGGCAATGGGAACACTGAAGCTTTCTTT
CAGVGPGNGNTEAFF
>TRBV14|TRBD2|TRBJ2-4|-
TGTGCCAGCAGCCACTCCCGGGGAGGGACCAAAAACATTCAGTACTTC
CASSHSRGGTKNIQYF
>TRBV18|TRBD1|TRBJ1-3|-
TGTGCCAGCTCGGACAGGCGGAGCTCTGGAAACACCATATATTTT
CASSDRRSSGNTIYF
>TRBV7-9|-|TRBJ1-4|-
TGTGCCAGCAGCTTAGGACGGTTTGAAAAACTGTTTTTT
CASSLGRFEKLFF
>TRBV4-3|TRBD2|TRBJ2-5|-
TGCGCCAGCAGTCAAGAGCGGGGGAACCAAGAGACCCAGTACTTC
CASSQERGNQETQYF
>TRBV7-9|TRBD1|TRBJ1-4|-
TGTGCCAGCAGCCAGACTGCGCTGGGACAGTTTAATGAAAAACTGTTTTTT
CASSQTALGQFNEKLFF
>TRBV7-8|-|TRBJ2-5|-
TGTGCCAGCAGCTCCAGGGGGGCGGGGCCCCTGGAGACCCAGTACTTC
CASSSRGAGPLETQYF
>TRBV28|TRBD1|TRBJ1-2|-
TGTGCCAGCATCCCTGGGACAGGGCCTGGCTACACCTTC
CASIPGTGPGYTF
>TRBV5-6|-|TRBJ1-6|-
TGTGCCAGCAGCCAGGGGTATGACTCCTATAATTCACCCCTCCACTTT
CASSQGYDSYNSPLHF
>TRBV7-9|-|TRBJ1-2|-
TGTGCCAGCAGGACAGACCGGGACACCCGAATCTTC
CASRTDRDTRIF
>TRBV10-3|TRBD2|TRBJ2-7|-
TGTGCCACCTATATAGGACTAGCAGAGCCCTACGAGCAGTACTTC
CATYIGLAEPYEQYF
>TRBV21-1|-|TRBJ1-1|-
TGTGCCAGCAGGAGGAGGGAGGTCCAGCGGAACACTGAAGCTTTCTTT
CASRRREVQRNTEAFF
>TRBV28|-|TRBJ1-4|-
TGTGCCAGCAGTTTACCAGGGACCGGTGAAAAACTGTTTTTT
CASSLPGTGEKLFF
>TRBV9|-|TRBJ2-5|-
TGTGCCAGCAGCGTAGGGGATGTAGAGACCCAGTACTTC
CASSVGDVETQYF
>TRBV6-5|-|TRBJ1-3|-
TGTGCCAGCAGCCTCCGAAACACCATATATTTT
CASSLRNTIYF
>TRBV6-5|-|TRBJ1-2|-
TGTGCCAGCATTGGACAGCTCTATGGCTACACCTTC
CASIGQLYGYTF
>TRBV4-3|-|TRBJ1-6|-
TGCGCCAGCAGCCAAGGGCAGGGACGGAATTCACCCCTCCACTTT
CASSQGQGRNSPLHF
>TRBV24-1|-|TRBJ2-2|few
TGTGCCACCAGTGACCCGCGGACACACACCGGGGAGCTGTTTTTT
CATSDPRTHTGELFF
>TRBV11-2|-|TRBJ2-7|-
TGTGCCAGCAGCTCATCGGGACTCTCCTTGGAGCAGTACTTC
CASSSSGLSLEQYF
>TRBV28|TRBD1|TRBJ1-2|-
TGTGCCAGCAGTTTTGGGACAGCATATGGCTACACCTTC
CASSFGTAYGYTF
>TRBV29-1|-|TRBJ2-7|-
TGCAGCGTTCCACAGGGCTACGAGCAGTACTTC
CSVPQGYEQYF
>TRBV6-2/TRBV6-3|TRBD2|TRBJ2-1|-
TGTGCCAGCAGTTACTCGAGGTTCCCGGGACTAGTGAATCACGAGCAGTTCTTC
CASSYSRFPGLVNHEQFF
>TRBV7-2|-|TRBJ1-6|-
TGTGCCAGCAGCTTAGAAAGGGTTGCCCGTGGGGGGCCCCTCCACTTT
CASSLERVARGGPLHF
>TRBV28|TRBD1|TRBJ1-2|-
TGTGCCAGCAGTAACAACCGGGACAGGAGAGGCTTC
CASSNNRDRRGF
>TRBV9|-|TRBJ1-4|once
TGTGCCAGCAGCGCATGGGGAGGGCGCAGGCTTATCACTAATGAAAAACTGTTTTTT
CASSAWGGRRLITNEKLFF
>TRBV6-5|TRBD1|TRBJ1-1|-
TGTGCCAGCAGCCCCAGGGGGCCTCTGCCTGAAGCTTTCTTT
CASSPRGPLPEAFF
>TRBV9|TRBD1|TRBJ1-2|-
TGTGCCAGCAGCGGACAGGGGCGCTATGGCTACACCTTC
CASSGQGRYGYTF